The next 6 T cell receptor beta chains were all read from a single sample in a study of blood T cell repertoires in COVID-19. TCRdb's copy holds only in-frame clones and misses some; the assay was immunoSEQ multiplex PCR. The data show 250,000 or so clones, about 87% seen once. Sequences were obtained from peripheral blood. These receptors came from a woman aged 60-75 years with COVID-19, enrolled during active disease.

The CDR3 bases are TGTGCCAGCAGTCCATTGGCGGGGTACAATGAGCAGTTCTTC. As protein: CASSPLAGYNEQFF. This chain uses TRBV27 with TRBJ2-1, with D tentatively TRBD2 (6 bases). Trimming cost V 5 bases and J 4 bases, with 12 bases left between them. The CDR3 extends over 14 amino acids. The germline CDR1 and CDR2 sequences are MNHEY and SMNVEV (reference sequence).

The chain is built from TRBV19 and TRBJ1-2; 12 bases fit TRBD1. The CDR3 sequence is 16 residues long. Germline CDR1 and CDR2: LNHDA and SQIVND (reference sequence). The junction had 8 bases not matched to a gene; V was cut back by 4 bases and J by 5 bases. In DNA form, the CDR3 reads TGTGCCAGTAGTAGGGGACAGGGGGCGAATCCATATGGCTACACCTTC. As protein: CASSRGQGANPYGYTF.

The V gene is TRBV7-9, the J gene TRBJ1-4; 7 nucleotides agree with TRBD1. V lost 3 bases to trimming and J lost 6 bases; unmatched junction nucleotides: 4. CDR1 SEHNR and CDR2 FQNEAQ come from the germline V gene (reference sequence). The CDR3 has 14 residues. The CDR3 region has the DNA TGTGCCAGCAGCTTGGGGACAGACCATGAAAAACTGTTTTTT. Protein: CASSLGTDHEKLFF.

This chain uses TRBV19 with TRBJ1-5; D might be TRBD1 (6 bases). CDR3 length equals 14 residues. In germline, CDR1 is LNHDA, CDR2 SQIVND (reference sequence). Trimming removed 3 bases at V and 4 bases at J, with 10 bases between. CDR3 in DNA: TGTGCCAGTAGTATCTCAGGGGTTAATCAGCCCCAGCATTTT. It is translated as CASSISGVNQPQHF.

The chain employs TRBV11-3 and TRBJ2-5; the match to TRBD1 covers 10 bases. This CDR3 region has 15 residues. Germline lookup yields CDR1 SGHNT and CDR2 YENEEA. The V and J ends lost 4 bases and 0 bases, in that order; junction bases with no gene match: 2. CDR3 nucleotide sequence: TGTGCCAGCAGCTCCGGGACAGGGGACCAAGAGACCCAGTACTTC. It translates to CASSSGTGDQETQYF.

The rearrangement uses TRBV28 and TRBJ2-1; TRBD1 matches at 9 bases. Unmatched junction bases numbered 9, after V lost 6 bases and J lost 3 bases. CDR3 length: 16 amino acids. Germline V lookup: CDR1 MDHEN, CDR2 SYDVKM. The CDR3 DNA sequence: TGTGCCAGCAGCTCACCGGGACAGGGTTACTACAATGAGCAGTTCTTC. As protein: CASSSPGQGYYNEQFF.